The rows below give T cell receptor beta chains drawn from one sample of a study of T cell changes during pregnancy in multiple sclerosis. Some clones are missing from TCRdb's copy, which holds only in-frame ones; the method was immunoSEQ multiplex PCR. The sample carries roughly 110,000 clones, 80% to 95% recorded once. Sequenced material: peripheral blood, taken in the third trimester of pregnancy. These receptors came from a female donor in good health, enrolled as a control in a pregnancy study. The CDR3 runs from the conserved cysteine through the conserved F or W. D genes are given only for firm matches. Clone size appears in some rows only: once, few, many, or a class for an expanded clone.

V gene	J gene	D gene	clone size	CDR3 DNA	CDR3 protein
TRBV21-1	TRBJ1-2	NA	NA	TGTGCCAGCCGTCCCGGGACAGGGGGCTCTACCTATGGCTACACCTTC	CASRPGTGGSTYGYTF
TRBV6-5	TRBJ1-2	TRBD1	NA	TGTGCCAGCAGTTTAACAGGGGTGGACTATGGCTACACCTTC	CASSLTGVDYGYTF
TRBV7-2	TRBJ1-1	NA	NA	TGTGCCAGCAGTAGTACCACAGGAAACACTGAAGCTTTCTTT	CASSSTTGNTEAFF
TRBV6-5	TRBJ1-1	NA	NA	TGTGCCAGCAGCCCAGACAGCTACACTGAAGCTTTCTTT	CASSPDSYTEAFF
TRBV11-1	TRBJ2-1	NA	NA	TGTGCCAGCAGCTTAGAGCAGGGGGGTTACAATGAGCAGTTCTTC	CASSLEQGGYNEQFF
TRBV27	TRBJ1-6	NA	NA	TGTGCCAGCAGTTTATCGAACCCCCTGCCAGGGCCCAATTCACCCCTCCACTTT	CASSLSNPLPGPNSPLHF
TRBV19	TRBJ2-7	NA	NA	TGTGCCAGTAGTCCCAAGCGGAGCGGCTACGAGCAGTACTTC	CASSPKRSGYEQYF
TRBV11-3	TRBJ2-1	TRBD1	NA	TGTGCCAGCAGCTTGGGACAGGGGGACGAGCAGTTCTTC	CASSLGQGDEQFF
TRBV18	TRBJ1-5	TRBD1	NA	TGTGCCAGCTCACCACCGGGACAGGGGCTCCATCAGCCCCAGCATTTT	CASSPPGQGLHQPQHF
TRBV6-4	TRBJ1-1	NA	NA	TGTGCCAGCAGTATGCAGGGAAAAGCTTTCTTT	CASSMQGKAFF
TRBV5-5	TRBJ2-4	NA	NA	TGTGCCAGCAGCTTAGCGGCCCCACTAAACATTCAGTACTTC	CASSLAAPLNIQYF
TRBV7-2	TRBJ1-2	TRBD1	NA	TGTGCCAGCAGCCGAGGGACAGGGGGAGGCTACACCTTC	CASSRGTGGGYTF
TRBV6-5	TRBJ2-3	TRBD1	NA	TGTGCCAGCAGTTACGGTCTAGGGGGCGCAGATACGCAGTATTTT	CASSYGLGGADTQYF
TRBV6-4	TRBJ2-2	TRBD1	few	TGTGCCAGCAGTGGACAGGGGGACACCGGGGAGCTGTTTTTT	CASSGQGDTGELFF
TRBV18	TRBJ2-7	TRBD1	NA	TGTGCCAGCTCTCCTCCCGGGACAGCAACCTACGAGCAGTACTTC	CASSPPGTATYEQYF
TRBV5-1	TRBJ2-7	NA	few	TGCGCCAGCAGCTCCTCCGGGACTGAGACCTACGAGCAGTACTTC	CASSSSGTETYEQYF
TRBV29-1	TRBJ2-7	NA	NA	TGCAGCGTTGGGGGCAACGAGCAGTACTTC	CSVGGNEQYF
TRBV2	TRBJ1-1	NA	NA	TGTGCCAGCAGTGACCGGGGGGAGAACACTGAAGCTTTCTTT	CASSDRGENTEAFF
TRBV19	TRBJ1-2	NA	NA	TGTGCCAGTAGTATTTCAACTAACTATGGCTACACCTTC	CASSISTNYGYTF
TRBV7-8	TRBJ1-1	NA	once	TGTGCCAGCAGCGAGGAGGGGAGGAGCACTGAAGCTTTCTTT	CASSEEGRSTEAFF
TRBV30	TRBJ1-2	NA	NA	TGTGCCTGGAGTGTAGGGGGATCCGGCTACACCTTC	CAWSVGGSGYTF
TRBV15	TRBJ2-1	TRBD1	few	TGTGCCACCAGCAGAGGGGCAGGGGGCTACAATGAGCAGTTCTTC	CATSRGAGGYNEQFF
TRBV10-3	TRBJ2-7	TRBD1	NA	TGTGCCATCAGTCCAGGGGGAAGCGCGGGCAGGTCCTACGAGCAGTACTTC	CAISPGGSAGRSYEQYF
TRBV30	TRBJ1-2	TRBD1	NA	TGTGCCTGGAGACGGACAGGGGCAGGTGGCTATGGCTACACCTTC	CAWRRTGAGGYGYTF
TRBV19	TRBJ1-3	NA	NA	TGTGCCAGTGGGGGAGGCACCATATATTTT	CASGGGTIYF
TRBV6-5	TRBJ1-5	NA	once	TGTGCCAGCAGTCCGCAGGGGATCAGTCAGCCCCAGCATTTT	CASSPQGISQPQHF
TRBV2	TRBJ1-2	TRBD1	NA	TGTGCCAGCAGTGAAGGGATCCAAACAGGGGCCAACTATGGCTACACCTTC	CASSEGIQTGANYGYTF
TRBV5-1	TRBJ2-1	TRBD1	NA	TGCGCCAGCAGCTTAGGACAGGGGCCCCACAATGAGCAGTTCTTC	CASSLGQGPHNEQFF
TRBV4-2	TRBJ2-3	TRBD2	NA	TGTGCCAGCAGCCAAGACCAGACTAGCGGGACCTACACAGATACGCAGTATTTT	CASSQDQTSGTYTDTQYF
TRBV9	TRBJ2-1	NA	NA	TGTGCCAGCAGCGCGCCAACTAGCTCCCACAATGAGCAGTTCTTC	CASSAPTSSHNEQFF
TRBV11-3	TRBJ1-4	NA	NA	TGTGCCAGCAGCTTAGACGGGGGGACTAATGAAAAACTGTTTTTT	CASSLDGGTNEKLFF
TRBV19	TRBJ1-5	TRBD1	few	TGTGCCAGTGGGGGACAGGGGGATCAGCCCCAGCATTTT	CASGGQGDQPQHF
TRBV19	TRBJ2-1	NA	NA	TGTGCCAGTAGTATAATGGGGCTCAACAATGAGCAGTTCTTC	CASSIMGLNNEQFF
TRBV2	TRBJ1-5	NA	once	TGTGCCAGCAGTGAAAGTGCGACAGTTAATCAGCCCCAGCATTTT	CASSESATVNQPQHF
TRBV6-7	TRBJ2-7	TRBD1	NA	TGTGCCAGCAGGGGGGACAGGACCTACGAGCAGTACTTC	CASRGDRTYEQYF
TRBV7-9	TRBJ2-5	TRBD2	NA	TGTGCCAGCAGCGCGGGGGGTGGGACCCAGTACTTC	CASSAGGGTQYF
TRBV19	TRBJ1-2	TRBD1	NA	TGTGCCAGTAGCCGACCCTCCGGGACAGACTATGGCTACACCTTC	CASSRPSGTDYGYTF
TRBV30	TRBJ1-6	NA	NA	TGTGCCTGGAGGGACAATAATTCACCCCTCCACTTT	CAWRDNNSPLHF
TRBV7-6	TRBJ1-1	TRBD1	NA	TGTGCCAGCAGCTACCGGACAGGGCCCACTGAAGCTTTCTTT	CASSYRTGPTEAFF
TRBV19	TRBJ2-3	TRBD2	NA	TGTGCCAGTAGTATCGGGACTATAAAAACAGATACGCAGTATTTT	CASSIGTIKTDTQYF
TRBV7-6	TRBJ2-2	TRBD1	NA	TGTGCCAGCAGGAAACCGGGACAGGGTATCGCCGGGGAGCTGTTTTTT	CASRKPGQGIAGELFF
TRBV7-2	TRBJ1-2	TRBD1	NA	TGTGCCAGCAGCTTAGCCGCGACAGGGGACGGGGGCTACACCTTC	CASSLAATGDGGYTF